The T cell receptor (beta chain) described here comes from a study of blood T cell repertoires in COVID-19. On the study more broadly: Whether acute or convalescent, the COVID-19 samples came from the United States, Italy and Spain. From T cells, B-cell-depleted T cells, or PBMCs came the material, which was cDNA or gDNA.

Produced via immunoSEQ multiplex PCR; TCRdb's table is partial and in-frame only. Of under 250,000 clones in the sample, less than 85% were seen once. Looked up from germline, CDR1 is SSHAT and CDR2 is FNYEAQ (reference sequence). There are 15 residues in the CDR3. After removal of 6 bases from V and 2 bases from J, the junction contained 7 bases not matched to a gene. Sequencing was performed on peripheral blood. The sequence derives from a woman in her 70s with active or convalescent COVID-19. V gene TRBV7-7 combines with J gene TRBJ2-5; TRBD2 aligns across 9 bases. CDR3 amino acids: CASSFSGGGQETQYF. Here the CDR3 DNA reads TGTGCCAGCAGTTTTAGCGGGGGTGGTCAAGAGACCCAGTACTTC.